The rows below give T cell receptor beta chains drawn from one sample of a study of blood T cell repertoires in COVID-19. The assay was immunoSEQ multiplex PCR, and TCRdb's table has in-frame clones only and misses some. The sample lists some 110,000 clones; about four fifths were seen once. Sequencing was performed on peripheral blood. Receptors were obtained from a woman over 75 with active or convalescent COVID-19. Each CDR3 is given with its conserved first and last residue. Fields, in order: J gene, D gene, V gene, CDR3 length, clone size, CDR3 DNA, CDR3 protein. D genes are given only for firm matches. A clone size is listed for some rows: how often the clone was seen (once, few, many), or a class if it is expanded.

J gene: TRBJ2-3
D gene: -
V gene: TRBV30
CDR3 length: 13
clone size: -
CDR3 DNA: TGTGCCTGGAGTCTGGAGTCGACAGATACGCAGTATTTT
CDR3 protein: CAWSLESTDTQYF

J gene: TRBJ2-3
D gene: -
V gene: TRBV5-5
CDR3 length: 14
clone size: -
CDR3 DNA: TGTGCCAGCAGCTTGCTGACTATCGAGGATACGCAGTATTTT
CDR3 protein: CASSLLTIEDTQYF

J gene: TRBJ2-7
D gene: TRBD1
V gene: TRBV5-1
CDR3 length: 13
clone size: -
CDR3 DNA: TGCGCCAGCAGCTCGCAGGGACAGGGCGAGCAGTACTTC
CDR3 protein: CASSSQGQGEQYF

J gene: TRBJ1-1
D gene: -
V gene: TRBV9
CDR3 length: 13
clone size: once
CDR3 DNA: TGTGCCAGCAGCCCCACACCAAACACTGAAGCTTTCTTT
CDR3 protein: CASSPTPNTEAFF

J gene: TRBJ2-1
D gene: -
V gene: TRBV4-1
CDR3 length: 15
clone size: -
CDR3 DNA: TGCGCCAGCAGCCAAGGCCAGGGTCCCTACAATGAGCAGTTCTTC
CDR3 protein: CASSQGQGPYNEQFF

J gene: TRBJ2-7
D gene: TRBD2
V gene: TRBV7-3
CDR3 length: 16
clone size: once
CDR3 DNA: TGTGCCAGCAGCTATGACCGACTAGCGGGCTCCTACGAGCAGTACTTC
CDR3 protein: CASSYDRLAGSYEQYF

J gene: TRBJ2-1
D gene: -
V gene: TRBV6-2/TRBV6-3
CDR3 length: 18
clone size: few
CDR3 DNA: TGTGCCAGCAGTTACCTATTCCAGGGGTCGAGCTCCTACAATGAGCAGTTCTTC
CDR3 protein: CASSYLFQGSSSYNEQFF

J gene: TRBJ1-1
D gene: TRBD1
V gene: TRBV5-1
CDR3 length: 16
clone size: -
CDR3 DNA: TGCGCCAGCAGCTCCGGGACAGGGGCCATCGAGACTGAAGCTTTCTTT
CDR3 protein: CASSSGTGAIETEAFF

J gene: TRBJ1-5
D gene: -
V gene: TRBV30
CDR3 length: 14
clone size: -
CDR3 DNA: TGTGCCGGGGGTGGGGGGCTAAGCAATCAGCCCCAGCATTTT
CDR3 protein: CAGGGGLSNQPQHF

J gene: TRBJ1-5
D gene: -
V gene: TRBV7-2
CDR3 length: 13
clone size: few
CDR3 DNA: TGTGCCAGCAGCTCGCAGGCTGGTCAGCCCCAGCATTTT
CDR3 protein: CASSSQAGQPQHF

J gene: TRBJ1-3
D gene: TRBD1
V gene: TRBV3-1/TRBV3-2
CDR3 length: 17
clone size: -
CDR3 DNA: TGTGCCAGCAGCCATAGCTGGGACAGGGGCTCTGGAAACACCATATATTTT
CDR3 protein: CASSHSWDRGSGNTIYF

J gene: TRBJ2-7
D gene: TRBD2
V gene: TRBV30
CDR3 length: 15
clone size: -
CDR3 DNA: TGTGCCGGCCAGGTCCTTCTAGCGGGGGGTAGCGAGCAGTACTTC
CDR3 protein: CAGQVLLAGGSEQYF

J gene: TRBJ1-5
D gene: -
V gene: TRBV2
CDR3 length: 14
clone size: -
CDR3 DNA: TGTGCCAGCAGTGAAAAGGAGAGCAATCAGCCCCAGCATTTT
CDR3 protein: CASSEKESNQPQHF

J gene: TRBJ2-7
D gene: TRBD1
V gene: TRBV4-1
CDR3 length: 14
clone size: -
CDR3 DNA: TGCGCCAGCAGCCACGGGACAGGGGCGAACGAGCAGTACTTC
CDR3 protein: CASSHGTGANEQYF

J gene: TRBJ2-1
D gene: -
V gene: TRBV7-3
CDR3 length: 17
clone size: -
CDR3 DNA: TGTGCCAGCAGCTTAAACAACGGAGATGTTAGGTACAATGAGCAGTTCTTC
CDR3 protein: CASSLNNGDVRYNEQFF

J gene: TRBJ2-5
D gene: -
V gene: TRBV2
CDR3 length: 12
clone size: -
CDR3 DNA: TGTGCCAGCAGTGAGTTGAGAGAGACCCAGTACTTC
CDR3 protein: CASSELRETQYF

J gene: TRBJ2-1
D gene: TRBD2
V gene: TRBV28
CDR3 length: 13
clone size: -
CDR3 DNA: TGTGCCAGCAGTCGCCGAATGGCGGGGGGGCAGTTCTTC
CDR3 protein: CASSRRMAGGQFF

J gene: TRBJ2-7
D gene: TRBD1
V gene: TRBV6-5
CDR3 length: 15
clone size: -
CDR3 DNA: TGTGCCAGCAGGTCCCCGGGACAGACCTCCTACGAGCAGTACTTC
CDR3 protein: CASRSPGQTSYEQYF

J gene: TRBJ1-3
D gene: TRBD1
V gene: TRBV7-9
CDR3 length: 17
clone size: -
CDR3 DNA: TGTGCCAGCAGCCAACTGCTCCGGGACAGGGAGTTCAACACCATATATTTT
CDR3 protein: CASSQLLRDREFNTIYF

J gene: TRBJ1-1
D gene: -
V gene: TRBV10-3
CDR3 length: 13
clone size: -
CDR3 DNA: TGTGCCATCAGTGACAGGGCGAACACTGAAGCTTTCTTT
CDR3 protein: CAISDRANTEAFF

J gene: TRBJ2-7
D gene: TRBD1
V gene: TRBV3-1/TRBV3-2
CDR3 length: 15
clone size: -
CDR3 DNA: TGTGCCAGCAGCCTCAAGGACAGGGCGGAATACGAGCAGTACTTC
CDR3 protein: CASSLKDRAEYEQYF

J gene: TRBJ1-5
D gene: -
V gene: TRBV19
CDR3 length: 13
clone size: -
CDR3 DNA: TGTGCCAGTAGTAGTGTGGCCAATCAGCCCCAGCATTTT
CDR3 protein: CASSSVANQPQHF

J gene: TRBJ1-4
D gene: -
V gene: TRBV25-1
CDR3 length: 15
clone size: -
CDR3 DNA: TGTGCCAGCAGTGAATGGGGGGCAACTAATGAAAAACTGTTTTTT
CDR3 protein: CASSEWGATNEKLFF

J gene: TRBJ1-2
D gene: TRBD1
V gene: TRBV5-8
CDR3 length: 16
clone size: -
CDR3 DNA: TGTGCCAGCAGCCTTCAAAGGACAGGGGGAAGGTATGGCTACACCTTC
CDR3 protein: CASSLQRTGGRYGYTF

J gene: TRBJ1-2
D gene: TRBD1
V gene: TRBV28
CDR3 length: 16
clone size: -
CDR3 DNA: TGTGCCAGCAGCCCTATCGGACAGGGGGTAGACTATGGCTACACCTTC
CDR3 protein: CASSPIGQGVDYGYTF

J gene: TRBJ1-5
D gene: -
V gene: TRBV28
CDR3 length: 13
clone size: -
CDR3 DNA: TGTGCCAGCAGTTTCTCAGGGCAACAGCCCCAGCATTTT
CDR3 protein: CASSFSGQQPQHF

J gene: TRBJ2-7
D gene: TRBD1
V gene: TRBV7-9
CDR3 length: 14
clone size: -
CDR3 DNA: TGTGCCAGCAGCTTGCAGGGGGACGGGTACGAGCAGTACTTC
CDR3 protein: CASSLQGDGYEQYF

J gene: TRBJ1-4
D gene: TRBD1
V gene: TRBV28
CDR3 length: 16
clone size: -
CDR3 DNA: TGTGCCAGCAGTTCCCCCGACAGGGGCCCTAATGAAAAACTGTTTTTT
CDR3 protein: CASSSPDRGPNEKLFF

J gene: TRBJ1-4
D gene: TRBD1
V gene: TRBV7-6
CDR3 length: 17
clone size: -
CDR3 DNA: TGTGCCAGCAGCGCCCGGACAGGGGGCTCAACTAATGAAAAACTGTTTTTT
CDR3 protein: CASSARTGGSTNEKLFF

J gene: TRBJ1-3
D gene: -
V gene: TRBV10-1
CDR3 length: 17
clone size: once
CDR3 DNA: TGCGCCAGCAGTGAGTCACGGGACTATAGCTCTGGAAACACCATATATTTT
CDR3 protein: CASSESRDYSSGNTIYF

J gene: TRBJ1-1
D gene: -
V gene: TRBV28
CDR3 length: 14
clone size: -
CDR3 DNA: TGTGCCAGCAGTTTTCCCAGTCAGGGTACTGAAGCTTTCTTT
CDR3 protein: CASSFPSQGTEAFF

J gene: TRBJ1-2
D gene: -
V gene: TRBV6-2/TRBV6-3
CDR3 length: 13
clone size: -
CDR3 DNA: TGTGCCAGCAGTCTAGGAAAGGGGTATGGCTACACCTTC
CDR3 protein: CASSLGKGYGYTF

J gene: TRBJ2-6
D gene: -
V gene: TRBV19
CDR3 length: 15
clone size: -
CDR3 DNA: TGTGCCAGTAGGACTTCAGCAACAGGGGCCAACGTCCTGACTTTC
CDR3 protein: CASRTSATGANVLTF

J gene: TRBJ2-5
D gene: -
V gene: TRBV5-4
CDR3 length: 16
clone size: -
CDR3 DNA: TGTGCCAGCAGCACCCAAATTGGGCGGGACCAAGAGACCCAGTACTTC
CDR3 protein: CASSTQIGRDQETQYF

J gene: TRBJ2-2
D gene: -
V gene: TRBV5-1
CDR3 length: 15
clone size: -
CDR3 DNA: TGCGCCAGCAGCTCCCAGACAGCGAACACCGGGGAGCTGTTTTTT
CDR3 protein: CASSSQTANTGELFF

J gene: TRBJ2-7
D gene: TRBD2
V gene: TRBV2
CDR3 length: 15
clone size: many
CDR3 DNA: TGTGCCAGCAGTGAAGGGGCGGGAGGTACCTACGAGCAGTACTTC
CDR3 protein: CASSEGAGGTYEQYF

J gene: TRBJ1-2
D gene: TRBD1
V gene: TRBV2
CDR3 length: 15
clone size: -
CDR3 DNA: TGTGCCAGCAGTACCATGGGGGACAGGGGTAGGGGCTACACCTTC
CDR3 protein: CASSTMGDRGRGYTF

J gene: TRBJ1-2
D gene: -
V gene: TRBV6-1
CDR3 length: 16
clone size: once
CDR3 DNA: TGTGCCAGCAGTGTTCCGACCGGGACACAAGTGCGGGGCTACACCTTC
CDR3 protein: CASSVPTGTQVRGYTF

J gene: TRBJ1-5
D gene: TRBD1
V gene: TRBV28
CDR3 length: 15
clone size: -
CDR3 DNA: TGTGCCAGCAGCGCCGGGACAGGGGGTCTTCAGCCCCAGCATTTT
CDR3 protein: CASSAGTGGLQPQHF

J gene: TRBJ2-2
D gene: TRBD1
V gene: TRBV10-3
CDR3 length: 16
clone size: -
CDR3 DNA: TGTGCCTCGGGACAGGGATGGGGAGCTCACGCCGGGGAGCTGTTTTTT
CDR3 protein: CASGQGWGAHAGELFF

J gene: TRBJ2-2
D gene: TRBD2
V gene: TRBV9
CDR3 length: 19
clone size: -
CDR3 DNA: TGTGCCAGCAGCGTGACTAGCGGGAGGGCCGGTTTAAACACCGGGGAGCTGTTTTTT
CDR3 protein: CASSVTSGRAGLNTGELFF

J gene: TRBJ1-1
D gene: -
V gene: TRBV30
CDR3 length: 12
clone size: once
CDR3 DNA: TGTGCCTGGAGTGGGAGGGCTCAAGAAGCTTTCTTT
CDR3 protein: CAWSGRAQEAFF

J gene: TRBJ1-1
D gene: -
V gene: TRBV21-1
CDR3 length: 12
clone size: -
CDR3 DNA: TGTGCCAGCAGCAAAGCGGGGACAGAAGCTTTCTTT
CDR3 protein: CASSKAGTEAFF

J gene: TRBJ1-3
D gene: -
V gene: TRBV6-5
CDR3 length: 16
clone size: -
CDR3 DNA: TGTGCCAGCAGTTACTCTTACAGGGCCTCTGGAAACACCATATATTTT
CDR3 protein: CASSYSYRASGNTIYF

J gene: TRBJ1-6
D gene: -
V gene: TRBV4-1
CDR3 length: 12
clone size: -
CDR3 DNA: TGCGCCAGCAGCCAAGTAGCTTCACCCCTCCACTTT
CDR3 protein: CASSQVASPLHF

J gene: TRBJ2-1
D gene: -
V gene: TRBV6-4
CDR3 length: 15
clone size: -
CDR3 DNA: TGTGCCAGCAGTCGACAGATTAGCTCCTACAATGAGCAGTTCTTC
CDR3 protein: CASSRQISSYNEQFF

J gene: TRBJ1-2
D gene: -
V gene: TRBV3-1/TRBV3-2
CDR3 length: 15
clone size: -
CDR3 DNA: TGTGCCAGCAGCCAAGGGCGGGGCCTCAAGTATGGCTACACCTTC
CDR3 protein: CASSQGRGLKYGYTF

J gene: TRBJ2-6
D gene: -
V gene: TRBV18
CDR3 length: 17
clone size: -
CDR3 DNA: TGTGCCAGCTCACCACCTTCACCAGGATTTGGGGCCAACGTCCTGACTTTC
CDR3 protein: CASSPPSPGFGANVLTF

J gene: TRBJ1-1
D gene: TRBD1
V gene: TRBV2
CDR3 length: 14
clone size: -
CDR3 DNA: TGTGCCAGCAGCCTCGACAGGGGGCTTGCTGAAGCTTTCTTT
CDR3 protein: CASSLDRGLAEAFF

J gene: TRBJ1-4
D gene: TRBD1
V gene: TRBV28
CDR3 length: 16
clone size: -
CDR3 DNA: TGTGCCAGCAGTTTTCCAGGGGGCGCGGATAATGAAAAACTGTTTTTT
CDR3 protein: CASSFPGGADNEKLFF

J gene: TRBJ1-2
D gene: -
V gene: TRBV27
CDR3 length: 14
clone size: once
CDR3 DNA: TGTGCCAGCAGTTTCGCAAGCCGAGGGTCTGGCTACACCTTC
CDR3 protein: CASSFASRGSGYTF

J gene: TRBJ2-7
D gene: TRBD2
V gene: TRBV7-9
CDR3 length: 17
clone size: -
CDR3 DNA: TGTGCCAGCACCCCTCGGGGACTAGCGGGAGGAGTCGTAGAGCAGTACTTC
CDR3 protein: CASTPRGLAGGVVEQYF

J gene: TRBJ1-1
D gene: -
V gene: TRBV5-1
CDR3 length: 13
clone size: -
CDR3 DNA: TGCGCCAGCAGCCCTAATCCGAACACTGAAGCTTTCTTT
CDR3 protein: CASSPNPNTEAFF

J gene: TRBJ2-5
D gene: -
V gene: TRBV12-3/TRBV12-4
CDR3 length: 12
clone size: -
CDR3 DNA: TGTGCCAGCAGTTTAATGTCGGAGACCCAGTACTTC
CDR3 protein: CASSLMSETQYF

J gene: TRBJ2-5
D gene: -
V gene: TRBV2
CDR3 length: 13
clone size: -
CDR3 DNA: TGTGCCAGCAGGCAGACTGGCCAAGAGACCCAGTACTTC
CDR3 protein: CASRQTGQETQYF